This passage covers 4 T cell receptor beta chains from one sample sequenced in a study of T cells in Graves' hyperthyroidism and ophthalmopathy (dated by TCRdb to the late 2010s). Library generation was performed with multiplex PCR. The listed sequencing device is Illumina HiSeq 2000. The TCR beta CDR3 regions were amplified from RNA transcripts. The first round of RT-PCR for the TCR CDR3 was performed with the HTBI primer set and the Qiagen OneStep RT-PCR kit. Using fastp at Q25 and MiXCR, TCRdb reprocessed the public reads and kept productive beta chains. Each CDR3 protein appears once, grouped with its most common genes and DNA. Here the sample has around 300,000 distinct CDR3 sequences; approximately 13% occur a single time. Around 23% of the sample lies in the top ten. The specimen was blood. These receptors all stem from a woman in her twenties or thirties with Graves' hyperthyroidism.

This rearrangement joins TRBV6-1 to TRBJ2-2; 12 bases match TRBD2. CDR1 and CDR2 from the germline V gene are MNHNS and SASEGT. With 7 bases clipped from V and 4 bases from J, the junction kept 7 bases outside the gene matches. This CDR3 contains 16 residues. Here the CDR3 DNA reads TGTGCCAGCAACCCTAGCGGGAGGGCGGGCACCGGGGAGCTGTTTTTT. Translated: CASNPSGRAGTGELFF.

In regard to this clonotype: A read error may be the cause here, since a much bigger clone is one base away. This rearrangement joins TRBV18 to TRBJ1-5; no firm D call. The germline V and J ends were trimmed by 1 base and 3 bases, with 7 bases remaining between them. The CDR3 is made up of 14 amino acids. In germline, CDR1 is KGHSH, CDR2 LQKENI. CDR3 DNA: TGTGCCAGCTCACCACAAAGGGACAATCAGCCCCAGCATTTT. This gives the protein CASSPQRDNQPQHF.

A few counts support this clonotype. The gene calls are TRBV29-1 and TRBJ2-7; D is unresolved. Germline V gives CDR1 SQVTM, CDR2 ANQGSEA. The V end was cut by 4 bases, the J end by 3 bases, with 4 bases between. CDR3 length: 10 amino acids. The CDR3, as DNA: TGCAGCGTTGCTAACTACGAGCAGTACTTC. Its translation is CSVANYEQYF.

This clonotype was counted at least ten times. The V and J genes are TRBV20-1 and TRBJ2-7, with 16 bases lining up with TRBD2. The CDR3 length is 13 residues. Trimming at V came to 5 bases and at J to 6 bases, leaving 1 base not matched to a gene. Germline loops: CDR1 DFQATT, CDR2 SNEGSKA (reference sequence). CDR3 in amino acids: CSAGTSGRAEQYF. CDR3 sequence (DNA): TGCAGTGCTGGGACTAGCGGGAGGGCCGAGCAGTACTTC.